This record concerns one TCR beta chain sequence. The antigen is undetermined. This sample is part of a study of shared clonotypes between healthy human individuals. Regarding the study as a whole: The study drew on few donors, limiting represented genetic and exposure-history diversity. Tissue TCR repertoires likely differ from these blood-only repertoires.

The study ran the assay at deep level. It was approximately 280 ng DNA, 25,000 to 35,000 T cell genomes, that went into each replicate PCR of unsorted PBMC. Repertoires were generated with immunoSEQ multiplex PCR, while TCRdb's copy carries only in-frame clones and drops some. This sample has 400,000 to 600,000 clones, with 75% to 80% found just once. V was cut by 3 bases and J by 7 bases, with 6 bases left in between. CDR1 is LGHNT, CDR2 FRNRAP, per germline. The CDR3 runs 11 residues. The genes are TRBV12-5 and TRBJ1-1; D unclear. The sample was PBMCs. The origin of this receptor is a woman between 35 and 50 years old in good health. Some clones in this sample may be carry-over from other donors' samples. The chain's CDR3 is CASGFGLEAFF. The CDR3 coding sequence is TGTGCTAGTGGTTTTGGCCTTGAAGCTTTCTTT. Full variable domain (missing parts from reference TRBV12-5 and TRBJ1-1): DARVTQTPRHKVTEMGQEVTMRCQPILGHNTVFWYRQTMMQGLELLAYFRNRAPLDDSGMPKDRFSAEMPDATLATLKIQPSEPRDSAVYFCASGFGLEAFFGQGTRLTVV.